The present T cell receptor beta chain was sequenced within a study of glioma-infiltrating T cells. Study-level findings and limits: Very few CDR3 sequences were shared between tissue and blood. Tissue-blood divergence was below expectation in non-neoplastic patients, above in gliomas.

CDR1 is DFQATT, CDR2 SNEGSKA, per germline (reference sequence). The CDR3 sequence is 13 residues long. Trimming removed 3 bases at V and 0 bases at J, with 6 bases between. The iRepertoire nested amplicon-rescue multiplex PCR amplified TCR alpha and beta CDR3s from RNA. One-step reverse transcription and amplification started from around 100-400 ng of tissue mRNA or PBMC total RNA. MiXCR was run by TCRdb on the multiplex PCR reads, yielding one entry per CDR3 protein. The repertoire includes 100,000 to 150,000 distinct CDR3 sequences, roughly 24% of them detected once, and 15% sits in the top ten. This clonotype showed up many times. Antigen: not known.

This sequence was found in a human donor with low-grade glioma or glioblastoma, undergoing nonglioma brain surgery, or in good health (not recorded which). The rearrangement joins TRBV20-1 to TRBJ2-1; D is undetermined. The sample taken for sequencing was glioma tissue, nonneoplastic brain tissue, or PBMCs (not recorded which). CDR3 sequence reads: CSARQFSYNEQFF. The CDR3 DNA is TGCAGTGCTAGGCAGTTCTCCTACAATGAGCAGTTCTTC.